These T cell receptor beta chains were read from a single sample in a study of blood T cell repertoires in COVID-19. Measured with immunoSEQ multiplex PCR; TCRdb has only the in-frame clones, and not every one. The table shows about 190,000 clones, with about 81% occurring only once. Sequencing used peripheral blood. The receptors derive from a man aged 30 to 45 with active or convalescent COVID-19. CDR3s include the opening cysteine and the closing phenylalanine or tryptophan. A D gene is named only where the DNA matches it firmly.

V gene,D gene,J gene,CDR3 protein
TRBV4-1,TRBD2,TRBJ2-2,CASSHAVGVRGANTGELFF
TRBV6-1,TRBD1,TRBJ1-2,CASSEVAGGAYGYTF
TRBV5-1,TRBD1,TRBJ1-5,CASSLTGGGGQPQHF
TRBV10-3,NA,TRBJ1-1,CAIRTASPIQGRGDTEAFF
TRBV6-5,TRBD1,TRBJ2-7,CASRVDRATSREQYF
TRBV3-1/TRBV3-2,TRBD2,TRBJ2-3,CASSQPFSGRGVDTQYF
TRBV14,TRBD2,TRBJ2-1,CASSGEREGSYNEQFF
TRBV6-1,NA,TRBJ1-6,CASSVPGQGWNSPLHF
TRBV7-9,NA,TRBJ1-3,CASSPRGGAGNTIYF
TRBV5-3,NA,TRBJ2-7,CARSLRRVRSYEQYF
TRBV3-1/TRBV3-2,NA,TRBJ1-2,CASSPWTSTGGYTF
TRBV3-1/TRBV3-2,NA,TRBJ1-1,CASSQGGRTAFF
TRBV3-1/TRBV3-2,TRBD2,TRBJ2-1,CASSQAGLVGFLNEQFF
TRBV30,TRBD2,TRBJ2-4,CAWSVPGSGSNIQYF
TRBV4-1,NA,TRBJ2-6,CASSQERGYGANVLTF